This note documents a single T cell receptor (beta chain) sequence. No cognate antigen has been identified for it. The record has no base qualities; no much larger clone is one base away. Library preparation employed the immunoSEQ multiplex PCR assay. As for how the authors treated the data: To diagnose cytomegalovirus status from the catalog of TCR beta chain sequences, a statistical classification framework was built. TCRdb provides this immuneACCESS table in a form limited to in-frame rearrangements. Some clones are lacking; in checked studies, under half of them reflect an unresolved V gene, and why the rest are absent is not known. That table is the source of V, J and clone size, and D and trimming were worked out from the DNA. Present in this sample are a few hundred thousand clones, roughly 84% of which were seen just once. Clones ranked in the top ten supply roughly 13% of the sample. The data derive from a study of cytomegalovirus exposure and HLA in healthy donors (TCRdb year 2017). Background for the entire study: A later analysis indicated that the roughly 120 validation repertoires were generated on the platform also employed for the approximately 670 repertoires of the first cohort. Along with the approximately 650-subject first cohort, a separate validation cohort of 120 different subjects was used. The study aimed to test whether cataloging public T cell receptors could reveal signatures of past pathogen exposure. High-throughput TCR immunosequencing, statistical association of individual TCRs with disease status, and machine learning were combined to predict cytomegalovirus infection status. On the study overall, not on this receptor specifically: The study gave a list of 150 to 200 TCR beta chains associated with cytomegalovirus. All 130 or so repertoires were used to score co-occurrence in the validation cohort in a later analysis, because that analysis had no HLA typing for the cohort. The classifier was reported to diagnose cytomegalovirus status with high specificity and sensitivity in both the original and validation cohorts. The authors suggested that the approach could potentially be generalized to other disease states and immunological phenotypes. In a later analysis, TCRs clustered in the first cohort were found to also tend to co-occur in the 130 or so validation repertoires, with over 90% of cluster scores above 0. Across donors, most TCR sequences were observed very rarely, whereas some public TCRs were present in many individuals. In vitro tests confirmed that a few of the cytomegalovirus-associated TCR beta chains recognize cytomegalovirus antigens.

CDR1 and CDR2 were assigned from the germline V gene (reference sequence) as GTSNPN and SVGIG. The germline V end is reduced by 8 bases and the J end by 2 bases; junction bases left unmatched: 6. The CDR3 numbers 14 residues from cysteine through phenylalanine. Only the CDR3 portion is preserved as DNA: 42 bases, with reading frame beginning at the first base. The donors belonged to the validation cohort of about 130 subjects, which was separate from the roughly 670-subject first cohort. Sequenced sample: PBMCs. This receptor chain uses TRBV30 and TRBJ2-1, with TRBD2 identical over 10 junction bases. The clonotype originates from a woman aged 25 to 39 in good health and CMV-seropositive. The CDR3 in this case is CAGLAGEAYNEQFF. The nucleotides are TGTGCCGGGCTAGCGGGAGAGGCCTACAATGAGCAGTTCTTC.